What follows describes a single T cell receptor (beta chain). The target antigen is unknown. J was trimmed by 7 bases and V by 5 bases; bases with no gene match: 15. The CDR3 extends over 17 amino acids. The germline CDR1 and CDR2 sequences are MNHEY and SMNVEV (reference sequence). Sequenced by immunoSEQ multiplex PCR; TCRdb stores in-frame clones only, minus some. The data contain around 150,000 clones, about 90% of them seen just once; the ten biggest clones take up under 1.5%. The sample comes from a study of T cell responses to AZD1222 COVID-19 vaccine. Points from the study as a whole: There were mostly white British donors and more females than males, and clonal diversity was possibly underestimated. Spike-specific TCR breadth rose after two AZD1222 doses, and depth rose as well. Mapped onto spike, vaccine-associated CD4 TCRs spanned it and were dominant at 160-218 and 743-854.

This sample comprised peripheral blood, obtained 28 days after the second AZD1222 dose. The chain is built from TRBV27 and TRBJ2-3; 10 bases are shared with TRBD2. The sequence was obtained from an adult who received the AZD1222 COVID-19 vaccine. In DNA form, the CDR3 reads TGTGCCAGCAGTCCGGGGGTGGGTAGCGGGAGGACCTATACGCAGTATTTT. Protein sequence: CASSPGVGSGRTYTQYF.